This TCR beta chain was recovered during a study of shared clonotypes between healthy human individuals. Clones were read by immunoSEQ multiplex PCR, and TCRdb kept only the in-frame ones, dropping some. The sample lists over a million clones, 95% to 99% occurring once. To note about this clone: The target antigen is unknown.

General study results and limits: The study's rarefaction showed incomplete sorted-subset sequencing despite large depth.

CDR3 length equals 14 residues. V lost 3 bases, J lost 7 bases, and 16 bases lay in between. Germline V lookup: CDR1 LNHDA, CDR2 SQIVND (reference sequence). Each sample came from a Caucasian adult donor living in Nashville, Tennessee. The sample taken for sequencing was naive CD4+ T cells sorted from blood. Subset described: CD45RA+ positively selected. The receptor was derived from a man aged 25 to 40 in good health. The rearrangement links TRBV19 to TRBJ2-7; D is unresolved. Here the CDR3 DNA reads TGTGCCAGTAGTATCGTCGGTGCGGTTGGGGAGCAGTACTTC. It yields the protein CASSIVGAVGEQYF. The full variable domain, completed using reference TRBV19 and TRBJ2-7, is DGGITQSPKYLFRKEGQNVTLSCEQNLNHDAMYWYRQDPGQGLRLIYYSQIVNDFQKGDIAEGYSVSREKKESFPLTVTSAQKNPTAFYLCASSIVGAVGEQYFGPGTRLTVT.